This T cell receptor (beta chain) was recorded in a study of cytomegalovirus exposure and HLA in healthy donors (dated by TCRdb to about 2017). General notes on the study: A later analysis indicated that the 120 validation repertoires were generated on the platform also employed for the 700 or so repertoires of the first cohort. The study aimed to test whether signatures of past pathogen exposure could be identified by cataloging public T cell receptors. In addition to the first cohort of about 650 subjects, a separate validation cohort of 120 different subjects was used. High-throughput TCR immunosequencing, statistical association of individual TCRs with disease status, and machine learning were combined to predict cytomegalovirus infection status. Study-wide findings and limitations: The classifier was reported to diagnose cytomegalovirus status with high specificity and sensitivity in both the original and validation cohorts. Most TCR sequences were observed very rarely across donors, whereas some public TCRs were present in many individuals. It was suggested by the authors that the approach could potentially be generalized to other disease states and immunological phenotypes. Of the cluster scores, roughly 95% were above 0 in a later analysis, which found that TCRs clustered in the first cohort also tended to co-occur in the 120 validation repertoires. All 130 or so repertoires were used to score co-occurrence in the validation cohort in a later analysis, because that analysis had no HLA typing for the cohort. In vitro tests confirmed that a few of the cytomegalovirus-associated TCR beta chains recognize cytomegalovirus antigens. The study listed approximately 160 TCR beta chains as associated with cytomegalovirus.

Library generation was performed with the immunoSEQ multiplex PCR assay. Concerning the study's data processing: A statistical classification framework was built to diagnose cytomegalovirus status from the catalog of TCR beta chain sequences. TCRdb stores this immuneACCESS table with in-frame sequences only. Part of the clones is absent; in the studies checked, under half of the shortfall reflects unresolved V genes, and no reason is known for the rest. The V and J calls and clone size were taken over from that table, and D and trimming were inferred from the DNA. The sample table contains about 180,000 clones; only one count was recorded for around 86% of them. The ten top clones hold 2.7% of the sample. To note about this clone: Its antigen is currently not known. Base-call qualities are not available, and no considerably larger clone is one nucleotide away.

The donors belonged to the validation cohort of over a hundred subjects, which was separate from the approximately 700-subject first cohort. Ends trimmed: V by 6 bases, J by 2 bases; bases unmatched to a gene: 7. CDR1 and CDR2 were assigned from the germline V gene as SGHDT and YYEEEE. The CDR3 starts with the cysteine, ends with the phenylalanine, and has 14 residues. The read is trimmed to its CDR3 DNA, 42 bases read in frame from base 1. The chain is made from TRBV5-6 and TRBJ2-7; TRBD1 aligns with 8 central bases. What was sequenced was PBMCs. This sequence was found in a man aged 18 to 30 in good health and CMV-seropositive. The CDR3 region: CASIPGTGPYEQYF. DNA sequence: TGTGCCAGCATCCCCGGGACAGGCCCCTACGAGCAGTACTTC.